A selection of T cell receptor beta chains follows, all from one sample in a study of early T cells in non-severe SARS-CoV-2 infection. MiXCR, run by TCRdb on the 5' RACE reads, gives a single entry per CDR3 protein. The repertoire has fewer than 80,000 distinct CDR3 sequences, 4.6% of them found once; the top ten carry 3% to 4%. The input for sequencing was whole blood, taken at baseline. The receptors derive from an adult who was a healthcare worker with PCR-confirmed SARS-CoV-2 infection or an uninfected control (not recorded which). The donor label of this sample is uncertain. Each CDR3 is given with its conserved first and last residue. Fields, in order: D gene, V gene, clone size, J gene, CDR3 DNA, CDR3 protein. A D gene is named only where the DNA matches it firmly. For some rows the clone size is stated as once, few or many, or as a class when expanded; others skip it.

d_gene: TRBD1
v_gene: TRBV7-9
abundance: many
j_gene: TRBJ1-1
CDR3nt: TGTGCCAGCAGCCGGCGGGACAGGGTAACTGAAGCTTTCTTT
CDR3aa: CASSRRDRVTEAFF

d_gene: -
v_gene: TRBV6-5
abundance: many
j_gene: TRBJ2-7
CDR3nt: TGTGCCAGCAGTCCAGGACTGGGATCCTACGAGCAGTACTTC
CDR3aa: CASSPGLGSYEQYF

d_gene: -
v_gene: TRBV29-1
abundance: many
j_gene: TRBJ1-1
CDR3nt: TGCAGCGTTGAAGGGGGTTCCGAAGCTTTCTTT
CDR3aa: CSVEGGSEAFF

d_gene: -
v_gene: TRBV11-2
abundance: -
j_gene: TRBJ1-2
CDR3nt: TGTGCCAGCAGCTTAAGGGGGACCTCCTATGGCTACACCTTC
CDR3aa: CASSLRGTSYGYTF

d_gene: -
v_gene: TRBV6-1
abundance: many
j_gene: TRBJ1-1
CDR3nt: TGTGCCAGTACTGCAGTAGGTGAAGCTTTCTTT
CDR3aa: CASTAVGEAFF

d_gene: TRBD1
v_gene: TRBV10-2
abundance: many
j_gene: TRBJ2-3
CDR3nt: TGCGCCAGCACTCTGATGACAGGGAATACGCAGTATTTT
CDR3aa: CASTLMTGNTQYF

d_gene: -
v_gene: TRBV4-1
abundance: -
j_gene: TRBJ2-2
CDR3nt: TGCGCCAGCAGCCAAGAGATAGGGACTCCGAACACCGGGGAGCTGTTTTTT
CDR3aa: CASSQEIGTPNTGELFF

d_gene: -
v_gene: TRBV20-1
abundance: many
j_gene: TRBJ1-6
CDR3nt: TGCAGTGCTAGAAGCTCCGGGGTCGGGAAAGATAATTCACCCCTCCACTTT
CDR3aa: CSARSSGVGKDNSPLHF

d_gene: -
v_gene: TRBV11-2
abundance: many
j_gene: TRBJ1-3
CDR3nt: TGTGCCAGCAAGGAACAGGGAGATGGAAACACCATATATTTT
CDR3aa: CASKEQGDGNTIYF

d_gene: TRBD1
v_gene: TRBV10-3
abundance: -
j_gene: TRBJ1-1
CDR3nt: TGTGCCAGCAGCCCTTCACAGGGGGCAGGAAACACTGAAGCTTTCTTT
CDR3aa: CASSPSQGAGNTEAFF

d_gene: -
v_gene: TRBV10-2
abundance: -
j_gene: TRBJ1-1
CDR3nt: TGCGCCAGCAGTGGGCCGATGAACACTGAAGCTTTCTTT
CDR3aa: CASSGPMNTEAFF

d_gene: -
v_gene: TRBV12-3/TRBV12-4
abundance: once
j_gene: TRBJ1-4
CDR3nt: TGTGCCAGCAGTTTCAACAGAGGAGGCGAAAAACTGTTTTTT
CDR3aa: CASSFNRGGEKLFF

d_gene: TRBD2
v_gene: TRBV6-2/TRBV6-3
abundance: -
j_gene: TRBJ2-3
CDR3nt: TGTGCCAGCAGTTACTCGATACAGCGGGGGGGCCTAAGCACAGATACGCAGTATTTT
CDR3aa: CASSYSIQRGGLSTDTQYF

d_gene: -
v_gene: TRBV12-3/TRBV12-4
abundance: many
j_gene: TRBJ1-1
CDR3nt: TGTGCCAGCAGTTTTTCACTGAACACTGAAGCTTTCTTT
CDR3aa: CASSFSLNTEAFF

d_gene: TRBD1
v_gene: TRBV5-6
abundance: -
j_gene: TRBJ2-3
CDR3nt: TGTGCCGGATGGCCTATGAGGACAGGGGGGACAGATACGCAGTATTTT
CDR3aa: CAGWPMRTGGTDTQYF

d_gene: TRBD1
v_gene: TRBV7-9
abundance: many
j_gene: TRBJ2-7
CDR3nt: TGTGCCAGCAGCTTATTCGGGACAGGGGCCACCGAGCAGTACTTC
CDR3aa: CASSLFGTGATEQYF

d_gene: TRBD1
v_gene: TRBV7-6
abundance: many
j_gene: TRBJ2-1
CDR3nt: TGTGCCAGCAGCTTAACTGAACAGGGGGCTAAGTTCTTC
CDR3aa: CASSLTEQGAKFF

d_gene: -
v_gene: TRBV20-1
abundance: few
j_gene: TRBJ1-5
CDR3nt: TGCAGTGCTAGATGGGGAAATCAGCCCCAGCATTTT
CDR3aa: CSARWGNQPQHF

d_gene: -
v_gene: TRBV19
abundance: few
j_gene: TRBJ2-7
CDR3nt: TGTGCCAGTAGTATCGCGGAACCGGGGGCGGAGGAGCAGTACTTC
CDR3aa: CASSIAEPGAEEQYF

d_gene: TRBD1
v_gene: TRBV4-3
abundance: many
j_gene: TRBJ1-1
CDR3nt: TGCGCCAGCAGCCGGGCCCTTGGACAGGGGACTGAAGCTTTCTTT
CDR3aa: CASSRALGQGTEAFF

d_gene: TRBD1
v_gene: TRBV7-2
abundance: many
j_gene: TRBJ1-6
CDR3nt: TGTGCCAGCAGCCAATTGGGGTTGAGGGGGCGGCCTTCCTTATCACCCCTCCACTTT
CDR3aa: CASSQLGLRGRPSLSPLHF

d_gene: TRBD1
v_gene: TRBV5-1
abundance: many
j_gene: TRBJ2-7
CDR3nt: TGCGCCAGCAGCAGGGACAGGAACGCCTACGAGCAGTACTTC
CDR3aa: CASSRDRNAYEQYF

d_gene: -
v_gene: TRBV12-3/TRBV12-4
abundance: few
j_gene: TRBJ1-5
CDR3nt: TGTGCCAGCAGTTTTAGACAGACCGATCAGCCCCAGCATTTT
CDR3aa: CASSFRQTDQPQHF

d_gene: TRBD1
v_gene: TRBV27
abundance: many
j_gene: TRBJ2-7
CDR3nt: TGTGCCAGCAGGGGCGGTCCGGGACAGGGGGCCTACGAGCAGTACTTC
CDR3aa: CASRGGPGQGAYEQYF

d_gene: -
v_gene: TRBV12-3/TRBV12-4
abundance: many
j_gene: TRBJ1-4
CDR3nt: TGTGCCAGCGGGCAGAATGAAAAACTGTTTTTT
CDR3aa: CASGQNEKLFF

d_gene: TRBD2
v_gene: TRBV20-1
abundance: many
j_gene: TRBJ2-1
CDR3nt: TGCAGTGCGAGGGGACTAGCGGACTACAATGAGCAGTTCTTC
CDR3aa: CSARGLADYNEQFF

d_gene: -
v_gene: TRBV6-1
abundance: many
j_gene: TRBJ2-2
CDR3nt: TGTGCCAGCAGTTCTAACACCGGGGAGCTGTTTTTT
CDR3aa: CASSSNTGELFF

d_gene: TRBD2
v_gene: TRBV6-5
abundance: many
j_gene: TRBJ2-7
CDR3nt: TGTGCCGTCACGGGGGGGTACGAGCAGTACTTC
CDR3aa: CAVTGGYEQYF

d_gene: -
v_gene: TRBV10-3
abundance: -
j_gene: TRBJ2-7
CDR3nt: TGTGCCATCAGTGAGGCCCAGGGGTGGGAGCAGTACTTC
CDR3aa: CAISEAQGWEQYF

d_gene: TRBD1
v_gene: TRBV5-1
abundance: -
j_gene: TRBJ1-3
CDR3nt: TGCGCCAGCAGCTCCACCGGACAGGGGGTTACTGGAAACACCATATATTTT
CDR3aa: CASSSTGQGVTGNTIYF

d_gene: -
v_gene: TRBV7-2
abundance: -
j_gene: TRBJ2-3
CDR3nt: TGTGCCAGCAGCTACGATGGGGTTCGGGCAGATACGCAGTATTTT
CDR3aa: CASSYDGVRADTQYF

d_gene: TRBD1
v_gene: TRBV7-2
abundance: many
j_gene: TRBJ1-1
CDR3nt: TGTGCCAGCAGCGCCGGGACAGCTGAAGCTTTCTTT
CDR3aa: CASSAGTAEAFF

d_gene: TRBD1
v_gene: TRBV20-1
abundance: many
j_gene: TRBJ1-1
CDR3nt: TGCAGTGCTAGCCTCCGGGACAGGGTCACTGAAGCTTTCTTT
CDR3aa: CSASLRDRVTEAFF

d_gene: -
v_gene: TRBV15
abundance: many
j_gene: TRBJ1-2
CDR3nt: TGTGCCACCAGCAGAGAGGCAGGAGAATATGGCTACACCTTC
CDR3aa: CATSREAGEYGYTF

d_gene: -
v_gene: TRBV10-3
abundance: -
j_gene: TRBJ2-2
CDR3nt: TGTGCCATCAGTGAATCCGGGGGAGGAACCGGGGAGCTGTTTTTT
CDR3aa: CAISESGGGTGELFF

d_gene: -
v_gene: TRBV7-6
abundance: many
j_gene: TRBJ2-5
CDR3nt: TGTGCCAGCAGCTTGGCCTGGGGGGCAGAGACCCAGTACTTC
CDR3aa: CASSLAWGAETQYF

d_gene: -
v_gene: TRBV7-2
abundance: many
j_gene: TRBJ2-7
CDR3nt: TGTGCCAGCAGCCCGAAGGTGGGCGAGCAGTACTTC
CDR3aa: CASSPKVGEQYF

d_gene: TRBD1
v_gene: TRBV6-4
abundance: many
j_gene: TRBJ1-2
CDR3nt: TGTGCCAGCAGTCTGCGGACAGGGCGAGACGATGGCTACACCTTC
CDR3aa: CASSLRTGRDDGYTF

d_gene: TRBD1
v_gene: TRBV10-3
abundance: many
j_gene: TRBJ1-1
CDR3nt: TGTGCCATCAGGGACAGGGGCCTGAACACTGAAGCTTTCTTT
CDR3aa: CAIRDRGLNTEAFF

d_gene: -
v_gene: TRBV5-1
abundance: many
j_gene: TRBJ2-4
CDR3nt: TGCGCCAGCAGCTTGGCGGCAAGACTCGTAGCCAAAAACATTCAGTACTTC
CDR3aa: CASSLAARLVAKNIQYF

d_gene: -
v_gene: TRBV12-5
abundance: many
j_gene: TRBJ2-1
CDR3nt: TGTGCTAGTGGTACCCGGTGGAATGAGCAGTTCTTC
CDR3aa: CASGTRWNEQFF

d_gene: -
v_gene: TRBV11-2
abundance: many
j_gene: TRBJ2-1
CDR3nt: TGTGCCAGCAGTCCCGGGAATGCGGAGAATGAGCAGTTCTTC
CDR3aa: CASSPGNAENEQFF

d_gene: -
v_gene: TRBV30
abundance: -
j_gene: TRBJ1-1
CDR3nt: TGTGCCTGGAGTGTACTCCTGAGGGCTGAAGCTTTCTTT
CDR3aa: CAWSVLLRAEAFF

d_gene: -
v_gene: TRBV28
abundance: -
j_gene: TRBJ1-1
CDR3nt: TGTGCCAGCAGAGCAGGGGAAGCTTTCTTT
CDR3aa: CASRAGEAFF

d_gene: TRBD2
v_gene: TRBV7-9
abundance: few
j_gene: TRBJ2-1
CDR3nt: TGTGCCAGCAGCTCAAGCGGGGGACCCTACAATGAGCAGTTCTTC
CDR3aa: CASSSSGGPYNEQFF

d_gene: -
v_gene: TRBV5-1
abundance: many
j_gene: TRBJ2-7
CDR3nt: TGCGCCAGCAGCTTTTACACCGACACCTACGAGCAGTACTTC
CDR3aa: CASSFYTDTYEQYF

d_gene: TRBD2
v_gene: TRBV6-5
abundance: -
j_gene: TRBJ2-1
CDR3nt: TGTGCCAGCAGAAGGACTAGCGGGCCCTACAATGAGCAGTTCTTC
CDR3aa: CASRRTSGPYNEQFF

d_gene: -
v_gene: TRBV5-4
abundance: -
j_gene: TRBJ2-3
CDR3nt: TGTGCCAGCAGCCCGGACAGCGGATTCACAGATACGCAGTATTTT
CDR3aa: CASSPDSGFTDTQYF

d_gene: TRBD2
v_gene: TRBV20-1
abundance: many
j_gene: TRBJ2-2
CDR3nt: TGCAGTGCTAAAGGCGGGGGGGACACCGGGGAGCTGTTTTTT
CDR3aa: CSAKGGGDTGELFF